Reported below is one T cell receptor (beta chain). V was cut by 4 bases and J by 1 base, with 12 bases left in between. The V gene's germline CDR1 is SGHTA and CDR2 FQGNSA. This CDR3 spans 15 amino acids. The repertoire was sequenced with immunoSEQ multiplex PCR; TCRdb's copy has only in-frame clones and lacks some. The sample contains about 9,900 clones, roughly 77% of which appear only once. This entry comes from a study of blood T cell repertoires in COVID-19. Sequencing was carried out using peripheral blood. J is TRBJ2-3 and V is TRBV7-2; D might be TRBD1 (6 bases). This TCR was sampled from a man in his sixties with active COVID-19. CDR3 sequence: CASSWAGAGTDTQYF. CDR3 nucleotides: TGTGCCAGCAGCTGGGCAGGGGCCGGCACAGATACGCAGTATTTT.